What follows are 21 T cell receptor beta chains derived from one specimen sequenced in a study of blood T cell repertoires in COVID-19. Measured with immunoSEQ multiplex PCR; TCRdb has only the in-frame clones, and not every one. This repertoire shows hundreds of thousands of clones, about nine tenths found once; its top ten account for around 4%. The sequenced material came from PBMCs or T cells enriched from blood (not recorded which). The receptors were gathered from a man in his thirties or forties who had recovered from COVID-19.

This chain links TRBV5-1 with TRBJ2-6; TRBD1 aligns across 8 bases. Looked up from germline, CDR1 is SGHRS and CDR2 is YFSETQ. The CDR3 totals 18 residues. J lost 1 base, V lost 4 bases, and 10 bases had no gene match. In DNA form, the CDR3 reads TGCGCCAGCAGCCCGGGACAGGCGGGCGGGTCTGGGGCCAACGTCCTGACTTTC. Protein product: CASSPGQAGGSGANVLTF.

The genes are TRBV5-4 and TRBJ1-5, with D possibly TRBD1 on 5 matching bases. Germline loops: CDR1 SGHNT, CDR2 YYREEE (reference sequence). Trimming took 4 bases from V and 4 from J, leaving 18 bases between them. There are 16 residues in the CDR3. The CDR3 DNA sequence: TGTGCCAGCAGCGTGATGGTCGGGGGGTCGAATCAGCCCCAGCATTTT. This codes for CASSVMVGGSNQPQHF.

In DNA, the CDR3 is TGTGCCAGCAGTGCCCTCGCGGATTCTGGGGCCAACGTCCTGACTTTC. Protein product: CASSALADSGANVLTF. The rearrangement joins TRBV6-1 to TRBJ2-6; D remains ambiguous. The CDR3 is 16 residues long. Trimming left V 4 bases short and J 1 base short, with 11 bases between. Germline V gene lookup returns CDR1 MNHNS and CDR2 SASEGT.

This clone was seen ten or more times. The V and J genes are TRBV6-5 and TRBJ2-1; tentative D call: TRBD1 (6 bases). Germline lookup yields CDR1 MNHEY and CDR2 SVGAGI. The CDR3 totals 13 residues. Trimming took 7 bases from V and 2 from J, leaving 9 bases between them. CDR3: CASKQGTYNEQFF. CDR3 sequence (DNA): TGTGCCAGCAAACAGGGCACCTACAATGAGCAGTTCTTC.

The chain recombines TRBV7-8 with TRBJ1-5, with TRBD1 as a possible D gene (5 bases). This CDR3 comprises 14 residues. CDR1 and CDR2 (germline): SGHVS, FQNEAQ. V shed 5 bases and J shed 6 bases, with 14 bases lying between them. This CDR3 is CASSTRDLSQPQHF. CDR3 in DNA: TGTGCCAGCAGCACCCGGGACTTAAGTCAGCCCCAGCATTTT.

This sequence joins TRBV9 and TRBJ2-1; D is unresolved. The CDR3 is 13 amino acids. V lost 4 bases, J lost 1 base, and 6 bases lay in between. CDR1 and CDR2 (germline): SGDLS, YYNGEE. The CDR3 loop reads CASSLRSYNEQFF. CDR3 coding DNA: TGTGCCAGCAGCCTTCGGTCCTACAATGAGCAGTTCTTC.

The chain links TRBV25-1 to TRBJ1-1; TRBD1 might be the D (6 bases). CDR3 length: 13 amino acids. With 4 bases removed from V and 6 bases from J, the gap between germline ends came to 12 bases. Germline lookup yields CDR1 MGHDK and CDR2 SYGVNS. The CDR3 region has the DNA TGTGCCAGCAGTGGCCCAGGGGTCTCTGAAGCTTTCTTT. This encodes CASSGPGVSEAFF.

The chain combines TRBV3-1 (or the pseudogene TRBV3-2) with TRBJ1-6, with TRBD1 matching over 11 bases. With 0 bases clipped from V and 12 bases from J, the junction kept 4 bases outside the gene matches. The CDR3 totals 15 residues. Germline V gene lookup returns CDR1 LGHDT and CDR2 YNNKEL (reference sequence). CDR3 loop: CASSQDQGQGVPLHF. The CDR3 bases are TGTGCCAGCAGCCAAGATCAGGGACAGGGGGTACCCCTCCACTTT.

This clone was observed once. The V call is TRBV3-1 (or the pseudogene TRBV3-2), the J call TRBJ1-5; possible D gene TRBD1, 5 bases. The V and J ends lost 1 base and 6 bases respectively, with 19 bases between them. The germline V gene has CDR1 LGHDT and CDR2 YNNKEL (reference sequence). The CDR3 is 17 residues long. The CDR3 sequence is CASSQGGGALMSQPQHF. The CDR3 DNA is TGTGCCAGCAGCCAAGGGGGAGGGGCCTTAATGAGTCAGCCCCAGCATTTT.

This chain links TRBV5-1 with TRBJ2-5; no definite D call. Germline V gene data show CDR1 as SGHRS and CDR2 as YFSETQ. V dropped 1 base and J dropped 5 bases, with 9 bases sitting between them. The CDR3 extends over 13 amino acids. The CDR3, as DNA: TGCGCCAGCAGCTTGTATCTTGCGGAGACCCAGTACTTC. It translates to CASSLYLAETQYF.

The gene calls are TRBV27 and TRBJ1-2; 8 bases agree with TRBD1. Germline CDR1 reads MNHEY; CDR2 reads SMNVEV (reference sequence). CDR3 length: 15 amino acids. The V and J ends lost 4 bases and 0 bases, in that order; junction bases with no gene match: 4. CDR3 in DNA: TGTGCCAGCAGTTCGGACAGGGCATCTAACTATGGCTACACCTTC. Translation gives CASSSDRASNYGYTF.

This clone was observed a single time. The rearrangement joins TRBV18 to TRBJ1-1; D is perhaps TRBD1 (5 bases). With 5 bases removed from V and 3 bases from J, the gap between germline ends came to 10 bases. This CDR3 comprises 13 residues. CDR1 is KGHSH, CDR2 LQKENI, per germline. The chain's CDR3 is CASSTSTDTEAFF. The CDR3 bases are TGTGCCAGCTCAACCTCGACAGACACTGAAGCTTTCTTT.

The genes are TRBV7-2 and TRBJ2-5, with 7 bases matching TRBD1. Per germline, CDR1 SGHTA and CDR2 FQGNSA. After removal of 3 bases from V and 4 bases from J, the junction contained 5 bases not matched to a gene. This CDR3 has 14 residues. The CDR3 sequence: CASSLTGIAETQYF. CDR3 in DNA: TGTGCCAGCAGCTTGACAGGGATCGCAGAGACCCAGTACTTC.

V usage is TRBV18 and J usage is TRBJ2-7; TRBD1 agrees at 7 bases. V gave up 2 bases and J gave up 3 bases; unmatched junction bases: 10. This CDR3 has 16 amino acids. Germline CDR1 KGHSH, CDR2 LQKENI. CDR3 sequence: CASSPGAGTERYEQYF. CDR3 in DNA: TGTGCCAGCTCACCAGGAGCCGGGACAGAACGCTACGAGCAGTACTTC.

This clone has only one observation. This chain links TRBV2 with TRBJ1-1; TRBD1 matches at 9 bases. J was trimmed by 3 bases and V by 6 bases; bases with no gene match: 5. Looked up from germline, CDR1 is SNHLY and CDR2 is FYNNEI. This CDR3 comprises 14 residues. The CDR3 protein is CASREQGAYTEAFF. For the CDR3, the DNA is TGTGCCAGCAGGGAACAGGGGGCTTACACTGAAGCTTTCTTT.

The chain is built from TRBV18 and TRBJ2-2; the match to TRBD1 covers 7 bases. The CDR3 has 15 amino acids. CDR1 and CDR2 from the germline V gene are KGHSH and LQKENI. Trimming cost V 3 bases and J 4 bases; bases outside gene matches: 5. The CDR3 DNA sequence: TGTGCCAGCTCACCCGACAGGGAACCCACCGGGGAGCTGTTTTTT. Residues: CASSPDREPTGELFF. Full variable domain (outside the CDR3, taken from reference TRBV18 and TRBJ2-2): NAGVMQNPRHLVRRRGQEARLRCSPMKGHSHVYWYRQLPEEGLKFMVYLQKENIIDESGMPKERFSAEFPKEGPSILRIQQVVRGDSAAYFCASSPDREPTGELFFGEGSRLTVL.

This clone was observed a single time. The chain uses TRBV5-6 and TRBJ2-2, with a weak D call TRBD1 (6 bases). V lost 4 bases and J lost 5, with 9 bases in between. There are 13 residues in the CDR3. Germline V gives CDR1 SGHDT, CDR2 YYEEEE. CDR3 sequence (DNA): TGTGCCAGCAGCACCGGACAGACCGGGGAGCTGTTTTTT. This codes for CASSTGQTGELFF. The entire variable domain, with the rest obtained from reference TRBV5-6 and TRBJ2-2, is as follows: DAGVTQSPTHLIKTRGQQVTLRCSPKSGHDTVSWYQQALGQGPQFIFQYYEEEERQRGNFPDRFSGHQFPNYSSELNVNALLLGDSALYLCASSTGQTGELFFGEGSRLTVL.

V and J are TRBV11-3 and TRBJ2-5, with D perhaps matching TRBD1 (6 bases). Germline assignment: CDR1 SGHNT and CDR2 YENEEA. CDR3 length: 17 residues. The ends were cut back, 1 base at V and 1 base at J, with 16 bases in the middle. The chain's CDR3 is CASSLGVGASFQETQYF. The CDR3 DNA reads TGTGCCAGCAGCTTAGGGGTGGGGGCCAGCTTCCAAGAGACCCAGTACTTC. Full variable domain (remainder filled in from reference TRBV11-3 and TRBJ2-5): EAGVVQSPRYKIIEKKQPVAFWCNPISGHNTLYWYLQNLGQGPELLIRYENEEAVDDSQLPKDRFSAERLKGVDSTLKIQPAELGDSAVYLCASSLGVGASFQETQYFGPGTRLLVL.

The chain uses TRBV11-3 and TRBJ2-5, with D perhaps matching TRBD1 (7 bases). V lost 5 bases to trimming and J lost 5 bases, with 27 bases between them. CDR1 SGHNT and CDR2 YENEEA come from the germline V gene. The length of the CDR3 is 18 residues. The CDR3 nucleotides are TGTGCCAGCAGCGGACGACAGGGTTGGAGGGAGCGCCGGGAGACCCAGTACTTC. Translated: CASSGRQGWRERRETQYF.

The chain uses TRBV24-1 and TRBJ2-5; perhaps TRBD1 as D (7 bases). The germline V and J ends were trimmed by 4 bases and 4 bases, with 15 bases remaining between them. CDR1 and CDR2 from the germline V gene are KGHDR and SFDVKD. The CDR3 runs 15 residues. CDR3 in DNA: TGTGCCACCAGTGACCGACAGGGAGGTAGAGAGACCCAGTACTTC. Amino acid sequence: CATSDRQGGRETQYF.

This chain connects TRBV28 to TRBJ2-6, with D hard to call. There are 15 residues in the CDR3. Trimming shortened V by 8 bases and J by 1 base, and 12 bases separated the two germline ends. Germline V gene data show CDR1 as MDHEN and CDR2 as SYDVKM. Here the CDR3 reads CASRIQVSGANVLTF. As DNA, the CDR3 is TGTGCCAGCCGTATCCAGGTGTCTGGGGCCAACGTCCTGACTTTC.